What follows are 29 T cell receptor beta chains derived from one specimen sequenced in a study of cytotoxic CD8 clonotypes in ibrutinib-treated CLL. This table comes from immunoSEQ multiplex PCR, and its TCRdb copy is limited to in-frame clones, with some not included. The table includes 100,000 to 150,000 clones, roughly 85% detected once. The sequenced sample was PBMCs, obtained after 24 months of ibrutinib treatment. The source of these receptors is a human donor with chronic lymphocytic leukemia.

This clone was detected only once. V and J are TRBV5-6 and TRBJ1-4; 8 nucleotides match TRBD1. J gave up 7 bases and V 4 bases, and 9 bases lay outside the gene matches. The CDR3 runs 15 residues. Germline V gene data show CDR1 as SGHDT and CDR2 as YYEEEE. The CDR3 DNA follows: TGTGCCAGCAGCGCCCGGACAGGGTTAGGTGAAAAACTGTTTTTT. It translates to CASSARTGLGEKLFF.

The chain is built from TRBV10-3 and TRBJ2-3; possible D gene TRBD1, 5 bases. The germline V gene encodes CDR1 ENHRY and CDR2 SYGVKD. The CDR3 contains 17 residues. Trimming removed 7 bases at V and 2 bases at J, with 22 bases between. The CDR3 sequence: CAIKPQGSLLLTDTQYF. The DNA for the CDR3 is TGTGCCATCAAACCCCAGGGATCCCTCCTCCTCACAGATACGCAGTATTTT.

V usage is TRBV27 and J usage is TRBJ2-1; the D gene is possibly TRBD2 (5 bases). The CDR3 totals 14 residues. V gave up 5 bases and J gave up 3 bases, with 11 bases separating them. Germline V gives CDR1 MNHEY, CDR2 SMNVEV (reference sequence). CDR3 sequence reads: CASSPRLYYNEQFF. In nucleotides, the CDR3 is TGTGCCAGCAGTCCGAGACTATACTACAATGAGCAGTTCTTC.

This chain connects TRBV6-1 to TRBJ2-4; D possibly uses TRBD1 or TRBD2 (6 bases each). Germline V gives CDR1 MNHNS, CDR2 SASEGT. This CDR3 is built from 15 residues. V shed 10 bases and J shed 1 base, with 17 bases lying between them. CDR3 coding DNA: TGTGCCATCGTAAGAGGGGGGTTGGCCAAAAACATTCAGTACTTC. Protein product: CAIVRGGLAKNIQYF.

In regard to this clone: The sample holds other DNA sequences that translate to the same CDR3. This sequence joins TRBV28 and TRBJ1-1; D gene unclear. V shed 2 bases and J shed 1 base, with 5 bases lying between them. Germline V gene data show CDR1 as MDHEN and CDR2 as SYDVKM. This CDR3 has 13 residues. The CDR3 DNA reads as TGTGCCAGCAGTTTAACCGGGAACACTGAAGCTTTCTTT. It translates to CASSLTGNTEAFF.

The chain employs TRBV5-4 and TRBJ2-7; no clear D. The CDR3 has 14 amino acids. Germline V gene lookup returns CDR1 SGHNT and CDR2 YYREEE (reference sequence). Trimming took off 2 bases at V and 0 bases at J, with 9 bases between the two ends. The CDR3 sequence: CASSLTASSYEQYF. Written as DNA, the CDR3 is TGTGCCAGCAGCTTAACGGCCAGCTCCTACGAGCAGTACTTC.

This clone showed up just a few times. Written as DNA, the CDR3 is TGTGCCAGCAGCCCCTCCGTCGGTCAGCCCCAGCATTTT. This codes for CASSPSVGQPQHF. The chain is built from TRBV7-2 and TRBJ1-5; no clear D. V gave up 5 bases and J gave up 6 bases, with 11 bases separating them. Germline V gene data show CDR1 as SGHTA and CDR2 as FQGNSA. There are 13 residues in the CDR3.

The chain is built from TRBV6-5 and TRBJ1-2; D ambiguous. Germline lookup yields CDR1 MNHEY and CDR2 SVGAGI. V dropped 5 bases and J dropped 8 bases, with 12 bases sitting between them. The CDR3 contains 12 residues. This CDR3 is CASSGMAEGYTF. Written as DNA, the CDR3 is TGTGCCAGCAGTGGGATGGCGGAGGGCTACACCTTC.

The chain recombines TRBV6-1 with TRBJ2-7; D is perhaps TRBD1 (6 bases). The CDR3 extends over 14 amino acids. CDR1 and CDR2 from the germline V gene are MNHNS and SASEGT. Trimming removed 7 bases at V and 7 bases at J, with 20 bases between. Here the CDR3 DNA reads TGTGCCAGCATCTTAAGAAAGGGGGTTCGAGAGCAGTACTTC. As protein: CASILRKGVREQYF.

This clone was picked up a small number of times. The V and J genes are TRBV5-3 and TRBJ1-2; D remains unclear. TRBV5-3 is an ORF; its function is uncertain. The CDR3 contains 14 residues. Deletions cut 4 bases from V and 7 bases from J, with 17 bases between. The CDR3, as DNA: TGTGCCAGAAGCCTAGGCGGGCAGGCGTTTGGCTACACCTTC. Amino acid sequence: CARSLGGQAFGYTF.

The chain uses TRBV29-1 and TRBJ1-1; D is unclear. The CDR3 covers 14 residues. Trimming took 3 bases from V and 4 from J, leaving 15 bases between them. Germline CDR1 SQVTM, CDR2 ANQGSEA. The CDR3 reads CSVDGSLGSTEAFF. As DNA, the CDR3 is TGCAGCGTTGACGGCAGTCTAGGAAGCACTGAAGCTTTCTTT.

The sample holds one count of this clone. The CDR3 loop is CASSPRGTGPEKLFF. CDR3 nucleotides: TGTGCCAGCAGCCCTCGAGGGACAGGGCCCGAAAAACTGTTTTTT. The chain recombines TRBV7-9 with TRBJ1-4, with 9 bases lining up with TRBD1. From germline, CDR1 is SEHNR and CDR2 FQNEAQ (reference sequence). The ends lost 5 bases at V and 8 bases at J; junction bases unmatched: 9. CDR3 size: 15 residues.

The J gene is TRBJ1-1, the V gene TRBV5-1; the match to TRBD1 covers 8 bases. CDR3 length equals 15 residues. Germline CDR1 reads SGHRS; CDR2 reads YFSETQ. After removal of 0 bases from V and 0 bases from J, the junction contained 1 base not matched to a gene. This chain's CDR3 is CASSLGTGMNTEAFF. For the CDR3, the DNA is TGCGCCAGCAGCTTGGGGACAGGGATGAACACTGAAGCTTTCTTT.

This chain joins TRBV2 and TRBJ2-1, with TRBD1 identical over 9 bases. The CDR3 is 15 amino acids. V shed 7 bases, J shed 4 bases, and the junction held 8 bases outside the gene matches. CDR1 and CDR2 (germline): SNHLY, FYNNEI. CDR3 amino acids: CASTPETGGYNEQFF. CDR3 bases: TGTGCCAGCACCCCTGAGACAGGGGGTTACAATGAGCAGTTCTTC.

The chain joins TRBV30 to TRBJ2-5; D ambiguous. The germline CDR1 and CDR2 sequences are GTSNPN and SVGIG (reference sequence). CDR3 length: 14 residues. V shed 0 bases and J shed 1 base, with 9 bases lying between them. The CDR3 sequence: CAWSVLDRQETQYF. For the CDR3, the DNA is TGTGCCTGGAGTGTACTTGACCGCCAAGAGACCCAGTACTTC.

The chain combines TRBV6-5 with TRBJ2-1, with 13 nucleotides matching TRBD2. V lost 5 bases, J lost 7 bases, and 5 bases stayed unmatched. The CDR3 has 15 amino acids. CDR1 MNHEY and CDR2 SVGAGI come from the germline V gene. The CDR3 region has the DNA TGTGCCAGCAGTCAAGGACTAGCGGGAGCGAATGAGCAGTTCTTC. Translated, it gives CASSQGLAGANEQFF.

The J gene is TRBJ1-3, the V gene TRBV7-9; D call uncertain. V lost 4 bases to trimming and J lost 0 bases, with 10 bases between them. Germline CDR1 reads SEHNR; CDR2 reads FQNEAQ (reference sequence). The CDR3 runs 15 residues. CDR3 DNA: TGTGCCAGCAGCTCATGGGTTACCTCTGGAAACACCATATATTTT. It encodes CASSSWVTSGNTIYF.

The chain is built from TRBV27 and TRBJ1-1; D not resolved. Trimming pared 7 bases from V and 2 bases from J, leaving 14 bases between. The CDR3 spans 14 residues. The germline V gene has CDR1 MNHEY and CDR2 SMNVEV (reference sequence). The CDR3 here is CASTPLTANTEAFF. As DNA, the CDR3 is TGTGCCAGCACCCCATTGACGGCTAACACTGAAGCTTTCTTT.

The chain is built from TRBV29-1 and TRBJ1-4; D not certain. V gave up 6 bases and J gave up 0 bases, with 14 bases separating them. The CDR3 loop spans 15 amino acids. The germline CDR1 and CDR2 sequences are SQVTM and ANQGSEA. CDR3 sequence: CSVRPGSATNEKLFF. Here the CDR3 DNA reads TGCAGCGTACGCCCGGGGAGTGCAACTAATGAAAAACTGTTTTTT.

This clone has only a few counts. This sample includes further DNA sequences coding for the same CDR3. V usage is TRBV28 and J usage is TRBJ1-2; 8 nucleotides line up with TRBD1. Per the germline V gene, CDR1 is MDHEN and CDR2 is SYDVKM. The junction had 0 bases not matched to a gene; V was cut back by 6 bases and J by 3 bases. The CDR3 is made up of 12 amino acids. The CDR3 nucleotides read TGTGCCAGCAGGACAGGGGACTATGGCTACACCTTC. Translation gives CASRTGDYGYTF.

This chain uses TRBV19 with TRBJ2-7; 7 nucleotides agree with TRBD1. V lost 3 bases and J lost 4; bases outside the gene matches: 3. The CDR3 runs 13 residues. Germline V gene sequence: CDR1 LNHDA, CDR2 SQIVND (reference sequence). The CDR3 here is CASSIDREYEQYF. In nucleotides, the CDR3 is TGTGCCAGTAGTATCGACAGGGAGTACGAGCAGTACTTC.

The CDR3 DNA reads TGTGCCAGCAGTAGACCGGGACGGCCAACCTACGAGCAGTACTTC. The encoded protein is CASSRPGRPTYEQYF. This sequence joins TRBV6-5 and TRBJ2-7, with D perhaps given as TRBD1 or TRBD2 (5 bases each). CDR1 and CDR2 from the germline V gene are MNHEY and SVGAGI. Between the trimmed V and J ends, which lost 5 bases and 2 bases, there was a span of 16 bases. CDR3 length: 15 residues.

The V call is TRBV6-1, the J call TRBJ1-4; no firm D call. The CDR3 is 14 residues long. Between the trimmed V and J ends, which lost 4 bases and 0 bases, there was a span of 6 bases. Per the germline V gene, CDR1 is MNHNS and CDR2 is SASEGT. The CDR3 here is CASSGRATNEKLFF. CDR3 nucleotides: TGTGCCAGCAGTGGTCGGGCAACTAATGAAAAACTGTTTTTT.

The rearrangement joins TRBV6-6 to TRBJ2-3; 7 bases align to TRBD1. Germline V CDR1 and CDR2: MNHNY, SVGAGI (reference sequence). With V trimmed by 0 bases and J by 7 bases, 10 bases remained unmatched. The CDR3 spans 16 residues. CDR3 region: CASSYSLGGLVHTQYF. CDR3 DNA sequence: TGTGCCAGCAGTTACTCCTTAGGGGGCTTGGTTCATACGCAGTATTTT.

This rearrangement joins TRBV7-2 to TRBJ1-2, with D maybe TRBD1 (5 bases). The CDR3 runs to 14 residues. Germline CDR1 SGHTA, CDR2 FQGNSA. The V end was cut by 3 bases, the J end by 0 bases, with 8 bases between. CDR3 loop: CASSFGASNYGYTF. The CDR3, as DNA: TGTGCCAGCAGCTTTGGGGCCTCTAACTATGGCTACACCTTC.

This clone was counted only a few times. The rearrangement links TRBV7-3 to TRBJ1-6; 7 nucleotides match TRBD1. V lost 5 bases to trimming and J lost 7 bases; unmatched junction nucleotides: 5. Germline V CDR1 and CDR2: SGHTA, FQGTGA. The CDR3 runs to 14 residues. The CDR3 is CASSVTGVNSPLHF. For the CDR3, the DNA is TGTGCCAGCAGCGTTACAGGGGTAAATTCACCCCTCCACTTT. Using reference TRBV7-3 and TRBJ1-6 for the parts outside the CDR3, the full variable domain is GAGVSQTPSNKVTEKGKYVELRCDPISGHTALYWYRQSLGQGPEFLIYFQGTGAADDSGLPNDRFFAVRPEGSVSTLKIQRTERGDSAVYLCASSVTGVNSPLHFGNGTRLTVT.

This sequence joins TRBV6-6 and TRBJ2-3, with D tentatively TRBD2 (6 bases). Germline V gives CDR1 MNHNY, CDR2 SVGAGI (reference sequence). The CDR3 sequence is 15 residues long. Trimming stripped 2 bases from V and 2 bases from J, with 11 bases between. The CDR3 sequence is CASSYGGGYTDTQYF. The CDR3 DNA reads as TGTGCCAGCAGTTACGGTGGGGGGTACACAGATACGCAGTATTTT.

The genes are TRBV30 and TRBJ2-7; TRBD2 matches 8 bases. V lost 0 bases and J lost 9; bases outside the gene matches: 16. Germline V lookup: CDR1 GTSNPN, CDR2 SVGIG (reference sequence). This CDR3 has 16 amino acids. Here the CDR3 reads CAWSVSGVLARSGQYF. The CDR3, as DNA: TGTGCCTGGAGTGTTAGCGGGGTTTTAGCTCGTAGTGGGCAGTACTTC.

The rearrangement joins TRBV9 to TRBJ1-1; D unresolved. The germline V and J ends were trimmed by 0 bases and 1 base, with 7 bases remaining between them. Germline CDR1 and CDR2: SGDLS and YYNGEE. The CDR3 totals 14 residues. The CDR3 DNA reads TGTGCCAGCAGCGTAGTAAGCCAGAACACTGAAGCTTTCTTT. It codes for CASSVVSQNTEAFF.